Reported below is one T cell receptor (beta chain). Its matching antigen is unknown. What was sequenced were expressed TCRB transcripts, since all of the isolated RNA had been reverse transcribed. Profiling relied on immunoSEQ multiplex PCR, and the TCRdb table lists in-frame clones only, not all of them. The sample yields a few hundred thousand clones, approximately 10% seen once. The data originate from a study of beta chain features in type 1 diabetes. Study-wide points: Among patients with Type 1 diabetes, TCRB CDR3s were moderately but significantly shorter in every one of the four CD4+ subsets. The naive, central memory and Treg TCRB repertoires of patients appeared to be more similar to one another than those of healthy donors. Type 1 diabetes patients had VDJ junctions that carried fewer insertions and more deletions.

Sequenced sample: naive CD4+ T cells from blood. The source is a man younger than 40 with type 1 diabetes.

The chain's CDR3 is CASSWHRGTASYNEQFF. For the CDR3, the DNA is TGTGCCAGCAGCTGGCACCGCGGGACGGCTTCCTACAATGAGCAGTTCTTC. This chain connects TRBV5-6 to TRBJ2-1; tentative D call: TRBD2 (6 bases). Germline V gene lookup returns CDR1 SGHDT and CDR2 YYEEEE. This CDR3 comprises 17 residues. V lost 3 bases, J lost 1 base, and 17 bases lay in between.